This entry describes one TCR beta chain. Its antigen is not known. These data belong to a study of vaccination and CD4 T cells after COVID-19. About the study: Nasal swab PCR had shown SARS-CoV-2 positivity in the convalescent patients (under ten mild cases, one severe case).

Treatment reported: roughly nine-day PBMC culture with coronavirus spike peptide pools or control peptides (ViraFEST assay). Overall study results and limits: For SARS-CoV-2-reactive clonotypes, the median went from approximately 21 to 38, a nonsignificant increase.

CDR3 length: 14 amino acids. CDR1 and CDR2 (germline): SEHNR, FQNEAQ (reference sequence). V lost 6 bases and J 6 bases, leaving 12 bases between the germline ends. Cultured CD4+ T cell DNA was sequenced using the Oncomine TCR Beta short-read assay. Each CDR3 protein gets one entry after TCRdb re-called the PCR reads with MiXCR. The table lists fewer than 12,000 distinct CDR3 sequences, 50% to 70% of them singletons. Material: CD4+ T cells from blood, cultured in vitro. The receptor was derived from a human donor who had recovered from COVID-19. The gene calls are TRBV7-9 and TRBJ1-6; possibly TRBD1 for D (6 bases). CDR3 protein: CASSLGGINSPLHF. The CDR3 region has the DNA TGTGCCAGCAGTCTAGGGGGGATTAATTCACCCCTCCACTTT.